The 9 T cell receptor beta chains presented below share a single source sample, sequenced in a study of OX40 agonist ivuxolimab in advanced cancers. Receptors were amplified or captured by the immunoSEQ multiplex PCR assay. TCRdb provides this immuneACCESS table in a form limited to in-frame rearrangements. Some clones are lacking; in checked studies, under half of them reflect an unresolved V gene, and why the rest are absent is not known. The sample table lists roughly 83,000 clones, roughly nine tenths of them with a count of one. Together, the top ten hold 8.4% of the sample. The starting material was CD4+ or CD8+ T cells sorted from blood, obtained in a trial of the OX40 agonist ivuxolimab. These receptors were obtained from an adult with an advanced solid tumor such as melanoma, head and neck, liver or kidney cancer.

This chain joins TRBV28 and TRBJ1-2; maybe TRBD1 (5 bases). The V end was cut by 4 bases, the J end by 4 bases, with 19 bases between. This CDR3 has 16 residues. Germline CDR1 and CDR2: MDHEN and SYDVKM. This CDR3 is CASSSIQERSGYGYTF. The CDR3 DNA follows: TGTGCCAGCAGTTCAATACAGGAGAGGTCGGGCTATGGCTACACCTTC.

This clone showed up just once. The V and J genes are TRBV28 and TRBJ2-7; D ambiguous. Looked up from germline, CDR1 is MDHEN and CDR2 is SYDVKM. Trimming removed 3 bases from V and 5 bases from J, with 2 bases in between. The CDR3 is 10 amino acids. CDR3 loop: CASSFHEQYF. CDR3 sequence (DNA): TGTGCCAGCAGTTTTCACGAGCAGTACTTC.

CDR3 nucleotide sequence: TGTGCCAGCAGCCACGGGGCTAGCGGAGACAATGAGCAGTTCTTC. Its protein product is CASSHGASGDNEQFF. V usage is TRBV9 and J usage is TRBJ2-1; 7 nucleotides agree with TRBD2. CDR1 SGDLS and CDR2 YYNGEE come from the germline V gene. This CDR3 is built from 15 residues. After removal of 4 bases from V and 5 bases from J, the junction contained 9 bases not matched to a gene.

The chain has TRBV7-3 and TRBJ2-1; 9 nucleotides line up with TRBD2. The germline CDR1 and CDR2 sequences are SGHTA and FQGTGA. CDR3 length: 16 amino acids. Germline trimming cut 4 bases from V and 0 bases from J; bases unmatched to any gene: 4. The CDR3 is CASSWLAGSSYNEQFF. CDR3 in DNA: TGTGCCAGCAGCTGGCTAGCGGGGAGCTCCTACAATGAGCAGTTCTTC.

V usage is TRBV27 and J usage is TRBJ1-1; D is uncertain. Per the germline V gene, CDR1 is MNHEY and CDR2 is SMNVEV (reference sequence). Trimming removed 6 bases at V and 5 bases at J, with 13 bases between. The CDR3 totals 13 residues. The chain's CDR3 is CASRGTWGTEAFF. CDR3 sequence (DNA): TGTGCCAGCAGGGGAACATGGGGAACTGAAGCTTTCTTT.

At least ten counts were recorded for this clone. The chain combines TRBV7-8 with TRBJ1-5, with D hard to call. This CDR3 contains 15 residues. V shed 1 base and J shed 6 bases, with 13 bases lying between them. Germline V CDR1 and CDR2: SGHVS, FQNEAQ. CDR3 DNA: TGTGCCAGCAGCTTAGAGCGGGGTCCCAGTCAGCCCCAGCATTTT. Translated, it gives CASSLERGPSQPQHF.

The rearrangement links TRBV28 to TRBJ1-5, with D possibly TRBD1 on 5 matching bases. CDR1 is MDHEN and CDR2 is SYDVKM in the germline V gene. V was shortened by 2 bases and J by 0 bases, with 20 bases between the two germline ends. This CDR3 has 19 amino acids. The CDR3 DNA reads as TGTGCCAGCAGTTTACATTGGGGGACCACACTCATTAGCAATCAGCCCCAGCATTTT. As protein: CASSLHWGTTLISNQPQHF.

The V and J genes are TRBV9 and TRBJ1-3; no firm D call. The V gene lost 3 bases and the J gene lost 0 bases, with 7 bases spanning the gap. Per germline, CDR1 SGDLS and CDR2 YYNGEE. This CDR3 has 14 amino acids. In nucleotides, the CDR3 is TGTGCCAGCAGCGGGAGGTTCTCTGGAAACACCATATATTTT. Protein sequence: CASSGRFSGNTIYF.

The chain uses TRBV28 and TRBJ2-3, with 8 bases matching TRBD1. The J segment lost 0 bases and the V segment lost 3 bases, leaving 17 bases of the junction unmatched. The CDR3 sequence is 20 residues long. Germline V gene sequence: CDR1 MDHEN, CDR2 SYDVKM. CDR3 in amino acids: CASSFPAGTGGFVSTDTQYF. The CDR3 region has the DNA TGTGCCAGCAGTTTTCCCGCTGGAACAGGGGGTTTTGTTAGCACAGATACGCAGTATTTT.